The clone carrying this TCR beta chain has more than one count but fewer than ten. This entry comes from a study of blood T cell repertoires in COVID-19. Study as a whole: There were acute and convalescent COVID-19 samples, and they came from the United States, Italy and Spain. PBMCs, B-cell-depleted T cells, or T cells were the source of the cDNA or gDNA that made up the material.

V was clipped by 3 bases and J by 4 bases, with 6 bases between them. CDR1 and CDR2 from the germline V gene are GTSNPN and SVGIG (reference sequence). The CDR3 extends over 12 amino acids. Authors' analysis steps: Nucleated cell number was recorded as an estimate derived from reference gene primer amplification. The assay was immunoSEQ multiplex PCR, and TCRdb's table has in-frame clones only and misses some. V and J calls and clone size follow that table, whereas D and trimming were derived from the DNA. The sample shows about 94,000 clones, about 89% of them seen only once. The J gene is TRBJ2-2, the V gene TRBV30; tentatively, D is TRBD2 (5 bases). The specimen sequenced was peripheral blood. This receptor was obtained from a human donor with acute or convalescent COVID-19. The donor label of this sample is uncertain. The CDR3 bases are TGTGCCTGGAGAGAGGGCACCGGGGAGCTGTTTTTT. As protein: CAWREGTGELFF.